This T cell receptor (beta chain) was sequenced for a study of T-cell memory formation after mild COVID-19. The V end lost 6 bases, the J end lost 0 bases, and 11 bases lay between the germline ends. CDR1 and CDR2 (germline): DFQATT, SNEGSKA (reference sequence). This CDR3 comprises 13 residues. MiXCR, run by TCRdb on the 5' RACE reads, gives a single entry per CDR3 protein. This sample yields 450,000 or so distinct CDR3 sequences, of which approximately 20% are seen a single time; 7.5% to 9.5% belongs to the top ten. V usage is TRBV20-1 and J usage is TRBJ1-1; possibly TRBD1 for D (5 bases). The sequenced sample was PBMCs or a T cell subset sorted from them (not recorded which). This TCR derives from an adult woman who had mild COVID-19 (a few samples of this study predate the infection). Cell type and time point are not known. CDR3 amino acids: CSASRAMNTEAFF. The DNA of the CDR3 is TGCAGTGCGTCCAGGGCCATGAACACTGAAGCTTTCTTT.